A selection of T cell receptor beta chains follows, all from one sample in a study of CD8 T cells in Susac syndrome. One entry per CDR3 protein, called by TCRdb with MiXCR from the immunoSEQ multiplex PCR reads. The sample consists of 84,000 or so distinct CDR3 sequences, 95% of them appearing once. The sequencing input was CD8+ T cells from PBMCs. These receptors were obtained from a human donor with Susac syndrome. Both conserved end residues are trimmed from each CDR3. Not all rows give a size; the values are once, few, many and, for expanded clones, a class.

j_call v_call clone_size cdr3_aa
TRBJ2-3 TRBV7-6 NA ASSRPGGASTDTQY
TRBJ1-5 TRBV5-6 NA ASSLSNQPQH
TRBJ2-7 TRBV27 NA ASRTGVHEQY
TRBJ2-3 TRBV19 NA ASGTGSRADTQY
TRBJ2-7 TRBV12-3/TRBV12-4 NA ASSLGGLAGLREQY
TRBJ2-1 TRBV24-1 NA ATSELQYNEQF
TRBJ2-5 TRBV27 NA ASRTQLAGAETQY
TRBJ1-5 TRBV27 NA ASSPGTNQPQH
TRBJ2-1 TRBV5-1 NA ASSITANEQF
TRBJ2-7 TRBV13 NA ASSPTDSSYEQY
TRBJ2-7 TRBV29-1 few SAVGREQY
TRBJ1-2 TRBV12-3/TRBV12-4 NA ASNSPRGQRNGYT
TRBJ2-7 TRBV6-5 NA ASSSMREQY
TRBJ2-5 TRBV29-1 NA SVPQGEETQY
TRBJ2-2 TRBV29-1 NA SVSWTGSTGELF
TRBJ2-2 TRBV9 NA ASSAGLAGDTGELF
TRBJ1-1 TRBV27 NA ASSLGVGTEAF
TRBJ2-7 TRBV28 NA ASSLSGQGYEQY